Presented here are 32 T cell receptor beta chains from one specimen sequenced in a study of blood T cell repertoires in COVID-19. The method was immunoSEQ multiplex PCR; TCRdb's version includes in-frame clones alone and lacks a portion of them. Of 110,000 or so clones in the sample, roughly 83% were seen once. Sequenced: peripheral blood. These receptor sequences come from a woman aged 55 to 70 with acute or convalescent COVID-19.

V and J are TRBV27 and TRBJ2-7, with D possibly matching TRBD1 (6 bases). The germline V gene encodes CDR1 MNHEY and CDR2 SMNVEV (reference sequence). The V and J ends lost 5 bases and 2 bases respectively, with 13 bases between them. There are 14 residues in the CDR3. CDR3 protein: CASSPGTTTYEQYF. The CDR3 DNA reads TGTGCCAGCAGTCCCGGGACAACTACCTACGAGCAGTACTTC.

This clone was detected a few times. This chain joins TRBV7-9 and TRBJ1-6, with a weak D call TRBD1 (6 bases). CDR1 SEHNR and CDR2 FQNEAQ come from the germline V gene (reference sequence). This CDR3 has 16 residues. Trimming cost V 4 bases and J 3 bases, with 13 bases left between them. CDR3 in amino acids: CASSSAGELYNSPLHF. CDR3 in DNA: TGTGCCAGCAGCTCAGCAGGGGAACTCTATAATTCACCCCTCCACTTT.

This sequence joins TRBV4-3 and TRBJ2-1; 8 bases map to TRBD2. Germline V lookup: CDR1 LGHNA, CDR2 YSLEER. The CDR3 runs 16 residues. V gave up 2 bases and J gave up 2 bases; unmatched junction bases: 5. CDR3 loop: CASSQHTSGPYNEQFF. The CDR3 nucleotides are TGCGCCAGCAGCCAACACACTAGCGGACCCTACAATGAGCAGTTCTTC.

The chain combines TRBV4-1 with TRBJ1-2; 7 bases agree with TRBD1. The CDR3 totals 15 residues. Germline loops: CDR1 MGHRA, CDR2 YSYEKL. Trimming removed 4 bases from V and 8 bases from J; junction bases left unmatched: 13. CDR3 DNA: TGCGCCAGCAGCCCTTCTCAGACAGGGCTGGAAGGCTACACCTTC. This codes for CASSPSQTGLEGYTF.

The rearrangement joins TRBV15 to TRBJ1-3; D is unresolved. Germline V CDR1 and CDR2: LNHNV, YYDKDF (reference sequence). The CDR3 loop spans 13 amino acids. V dropped 1 base and J dropped 8 bases, with 9 bases sitting between them. The CDR3 DNA sequence: TGTGCCACCAGCAGAGGAGGAATGGACACCATATATTTT. Translated, it gives CATSRGGMDTIYF.

The chain recombines TRBV5-1 with TRBJ2-5, with D maybe TRBD2 (6 bases). Germline CDR1 SGHRS, CDR2 YFSETQ. The CDR3 is made up of 14 amino acids. Trimming took off 2 bases at V and 4 bases at J, with 12 bases between the two ends. CDR3 amino acids: CASSFGGGGETQYF. In nucleotides, the CDR3 is TGCGCCAGCAGCTTCGGGGGAGGAGGAGAGACCCAGTACTTC. The full variable domain, rest sourced from reference TRBV5-1 and TRBJ2-5, is KAGVTQTPRYLIKTRGQQVTLSCSPISGHRSVSWYQQTPGQGLQFLFEYFSETQRNKGNFPGRFSGRQFSNSRSEMNVSTLELGDSALYLCASSFGGGGETQYFGPGTRLLVL.

The J gene is TRBJ2-3, the V gene TRBV7-6; weak D call: TRBD2 (5 bases). This CDR3 has 14 residues. Germline V lookup: CDR1 SGHVS, CDR2 FNYEAQ. Trimming left V 4 bases short and J 6 bases short, with 14 bases between. The CDR3 nucleotides are TGTGCCAGCAGCTCCATCCTTGAGGGCGATACGCAGTATTTT. Protein: CASSSILEGDTQYF.

This sequence joins TRBV3-1 (or the pseudogene TRBV3-2) and TRBJ2-5; D ambiguous. Germline lookup yields CDR1 LGHDT and CDR2 YNNKEL (reference sequence). This CDR3 contains 13 residues. V dropped 4 bases and J dropped 4 bases, with 10 bases sitting between them. CDR3 amino acids: CASSLLSLETQYF. CDR3 nucleotides: TGTGCCAGCAGCCTGCTATCCCTAGAGACCCAGTACTTC.

The chain recombines TRBV7-2 with TRBJ2-2, with D possibly being TRBD1 (5 bases). CDR1 and CDR2 (germline): SGHTA, FQGNSA. CDR3 length equals 13 residues. Trimming left V 1 base short and J 15 bases short, with 15 bases between. The CDR3 sequence is CASSLGRRERMFF. For the CDR3, the DNA is TGTGCCAGCAGCTTAGGCCGCAGGGAAAGGATGTTTTTT. Variable domain in full (rest from reference TRBV7-2 and TRBJ2-2): GAGVSQSPSNKVTEKGKDVELRCDPISGHTALYWYRQSLGQGLEFLIYFQGNSAPDKSGLPSDRFSAERTGGSVSTLTIQRTQQEDSAVYLCASSLGRRERMFFGEGSRLTVL.

The chain carries TRBV3-1 (or the pseudogene TRBV3-2) and TRBJ1-5, with 10 positions matching TRBD1. With V trimmed by 1 base and J by 8 bases, 2 bases remained unmatched. Germline V CDR1 and CDR2: LGHDT, YNNKEL (reference sequence). The CDR3 consists of 14 residues. As DNA, the CDR3 is TGTGCCAGCAGCCAAGGGGGACAGGGGAAGCCCCAGCATTTT. Its translation is CASSQGGQGKPQHF.

J is TRBJ2-7 and V is TRBV18; D gene unclear. This CDR3 has 13 residues. The germline V gene has CDR1 KGHSH and CDR2 LQKENI. With 4 bases removed from V and 2 bases from J, the gap between germline ends came to 9 bases. The CDR3 coding sequence is TGTGCCAGCTCACTCTCACTGACCTACGAGCAGTACTTC. Protein: CASSLSLTYEQYF.

The genes are TRBV29-1 and TRBJ2-7; 11 nucleotides line up with TRBD1. Losses at the gene ends were 0 bases for V and 3 bases for J; bases not matched to a gene: 1. This CDR3 has 14 residues. CDR1 and CDR2 from the germline V gene are SQVTM and ANQGSEA. The CDR3 nucleotides read TGCAGCGTTGAAGAGGGGACAGGGGGCTACGAGCAGTACTTC. This sequence encodes CSVEEGTGGYEQYF.

The J gene is TRBJ1-1, the V gene TRBV30, with D possibly being TRBD1 (6 bases). The CDR3 has 14 residues. V lost 4 bases, J lost 0 bases, and 12 bases lay in between. Germline loops: CDR1 GTSNPN, CDR2 SVGIG (reference sequence). CDR3 protein: CAWTTGSMNTEAFF. CDR3 nucleotide sequence: TGTGCCTGGACCACAGGGTCCATGAACACTGAAGCTTTCTTT.

This chain connects TRBV7-6 to TRBJ1-2; D not certain. The CDR3 loop spans 14 amino acids. CDR1 SGHVS and CDR2 FNYEAQ come from the germline V gene. V lost 3 bases and J lost 6, with 14 bases in between. The DNA of the CDR3 is TGTGCCAGCAGCTTGGAGGCTGGAAGTCATGGCTACACCTTC. Translated, it gives CASSLEAGSHGYTF.

The V call is TRBV29-1, the J call TRBJ1-2; TRBD1 matches at 9 bases. The CDR3 length is 12 residues. Germline V gene lookup returns CDR1 SQVTM and CDR2 ANQGSEA. V gave up 6 bases and J gave up 8 bases; unmatched junction bases: 7. The CDR3 protein is CSVETGGRGYTF. The CDR3 DNA reads TGCAGCGTCGAAACAGGGGGCAGGGGCTACACCTTC.

This clone was seen only a few times. The chain is built from TRBV12-3 or TRBV12-4 and TRBJ2-5; D gene ambiguous. The CDR3 totals 13 residues. V lost 3 bases and J 5 bases, leaving 10 bases between the germline ends. The CDR3 DNA is TGTGCCAGCAGTTTGTCCTTCGAGGAGACCCAGTACTTC. The encoded protein is CASSLSFEETQYF.

The rearrangement joins TRBV2 to TRBJ2-2; TRBD1 matches at 8 bases. CDR3 length: 15 amino acids. The trim removed 7 bases at V and 4 bases at J, leaving 8 bases unmatched. The germline gives CDR1 SNHLY, CDR2 FYNNEI. The CDR3 region has the DNA TGTGCCAGCACCCGGACAGGGCCGGCCACCGGGGAGCTGTTTTTT. It codes for CASTRTGPATGELFF.

The rearrangement uses TRBV5-1 and TRBJ2-2; a possible D gene is TRBD2 (6 bases). V dropped 7 bases and J dropped 2 bases, with 12 bases sitting between them. The CDR3 spans 14 residues. Germline V lookup: CDR1 SGHRS, CDR2 YFSETQ. The CDR3 sequence is CASYGGDNTGELFF. The CDR3, as DNA: TGCGCCAGCTACGGGGGAGATAACACCGGGGAGCTGTTTTTT.

This clone was seen a handful of times. The chain links TRBV7-2 to TRBJ2-7; D unclear. CDR3 size: 14 residues. Germline CDR1 is SGHTA and CDR2 is FQGNSA. Trimming left V 5 bases short and J 5 bases short, with 16 bases between. CDR3 DNA sequence: TGTGCCAGCAGCCTACGCAATAAGATGCACGAGCAGTACTTC. Translation: CASSLRNKMHEQYF. Full variable domain (rest looked up from reference TRBV7-2 and TRBJ2-7): GAGVSQSPSNKVTEKGKDVELRCDPISGHTALYWYRQSLGQGLEFLIYFQGNSAPDKSGLPSDRFSAERTGGSVSTLTIQRTQQEDSAVYLCASSLRNKMHEQYFGPGTRLTVT.

The V gene is TRBV5-1, the J gene TRBJ1-2; a weak D match, TRBD1 (6 bases). Germline V gene lookup returns CDR1 SGHRS and CDR2 YFSETQ. Trimming cost V 2 bases and J 2 bases, with 13 bases left between them. The CDR3 runs 15 residues. The CDR3, as DNA: TGCGCCAGCAGCTTCCGGGACAACCACAACTATGGCTACACCTTC. It yields the protein CASSFRDNHNYGYTF.

This sequence joins TRBV11-2 and TRBJ2-1; TRBD2 is a possible D gene (5 bases). Germline V gene lookup returns CDR1 SGHAT and CDR2 FQNNGV. The CDR3 loop spans 15 amino acids. Trimming cost V 2 bases and J 8 bases, with 16 bases left between them. The CDR3 bases are TGTGCCAGCAGCTTAATGGCGGGCAGTCGTGATGAGCAGTTCTTC. Translated: CASSLMAGSRDEQFF.

This rearrangement joins TRBV28 to TRBJ1-2; maybe TRBD1 (5 bases). This CDR3 is built from 15 residues. With 3 bases removed from V and 5 bases from J, the gap between germline ends came to 16 bases. From germline, CDR1 is MDHEN and CDR2 SYDVKM. As DNA, the CDR3 is TGTGCCAGCAGTTTTGCGGGGGGACCACGGTATGGCTACACCTTC. This sequence encodes CASSFAGGPRYGYTF.

The chain carries TRBV5-5 and TRBJ2-7; 7 nucleotides agree with TRBD1. The germline gives CDR1 SGHKS, CDR2 YYEKEE (reference sequence). The CDR3 sequence is 13 residues long. Unmatched junction bases numbered 7, after V lost 4 bases and J lost 6 bases. In DNA, the CDR3 is TGTGCCAGCAGCCCGGAAAGACAGGGCGAGCAGTACTTC. Residues: CASSPERQGEQYF.

The CDR3 DNA follows: TGTGCCAGCAGTTACTCGAATCGGGTCGTCACTGAAGCTTTCTTT. Amino acids: CASSYSNRVVTEAFF. The chain couples TRBV6-5 to TRBJ1-1, with D unresolved. The germline V gene has CDR1 MNHEY and CDR2 SVGAGI. The V gene lost 0 bases and the J gene lost 4 bases, with 12 bases spanning the gap. This CDR3 has 15 residues.

The CDR3 DNA is TGCGCCAGCAGCCAAGACCACCCGGGGGGGGGAGGGTCGAATACGCAGTATTTT. It specifies CASSQDHPGGGGSNTQYF. This rearrangement joins TRBV4-3 to TRBJ2-3; TRBD2 matches 8 bases. The CDR3 loop spans 18 amino acids. Per the germline V gene, CDR1 is LGHNA and CDR2 is YSLEER. J was trimmed by 7 bases and V by 0 bases; bases with no gene match: 15.

This clone has a handful of counts. The rearrangement links TRBV19 to TRBJ1-3; unclear D gene. CDR3 length equals 17 residues. V lost 1 base and J lost 3, with 16 bases in between. Germline CDR1 reads LNHDA; CDR2 reads SQIVND (reference sequence). CDR3 loop: CASSIALPLGLGNTIYF. In DNA form, the CDR3 reads TGTGCCAGTAGTATAGCCCTACCGCTTGGTCTTGGAAACACCATATATTTT. Based on the CDR3 plus reference TRBV19 and TRBJ1-3, the full variable domain is DGGITQSPKYLFRKEGQNVTLSCEQNLNHDAMYWYRQDPGQGLRLIYYSQIVNDFQKGDIAEGYSVSREKKESFPLTVTSAQKNPTAFYLCASSIALPLGLGNTIYFGEGSWLTVV.

This clone was seen a single time. A read error may account for a junction end that differs from germline. The chain combines TRBV5-1 with TRBJ1-3; the D is unclear. CDR3 size: 13 residues. Germline assignment: CDR1 SGHRS and CDR2 YFSETQ. The CDR3 loop reads CASSLVAGNTIYF. For the CDR3, the DNA is TGCGCCAGCAGCTTGGTTGCTGGCAACACCATATATTTT.

The rearrangement links TRBV11-2 to TRBJ1-5, with no clear D. The V gene lost 0 bases and the J gene lost 5 bases, with 5 bases spanning the gap. Germline-derived CDR1 and CDR2 are SGHAT and FQNNGV. This CDR3 is built from 13 residues. In nucleotides, the CDR3 is TGTGCCAGCAGCTTAGATCGAGATCAGCCCCAGCATTTT. It encodes CASSLDRDQPQHF.

This CDR3 reads CACRIGAGGPYEQFF. The CDR3 nucleotides read TGTGCCTGCCGAATCGGGGCGGGAGGGCCCTATGAGCAGTTCTTC. This rearrangement joins TRBV30 to TRBJ2-1; 9 positions match TRBD2. The CDR3 sequence is 15 residues long. Germline-derived CDR1 and CDR2 are GTSNPN and SVGIG (reference sequence). V dropped 6 bases and J dropped 8; count of bases not matched to a gene: 14. Variable domain in full (rest from reference TRBV30 and TRBJ2-1): SQTIHQWPATLVQPVGSPLSLECTVEGTSNPNLYWYRQAAGRGLQLLFYSVGIGQISSEVPQNLSASRPQDRQFILSSKKLLLSDSGFYLCACRIGAGGPYEQFFGPGTRLTVL.

V is TRBV7-2 and J is TRBJ1-6, with 11 bases matching TRBD1. The V and J ends lost 5 bases and 8 bases, in that order; junction bases with no gene match: 5. The CDR3 length is 15 residues. CDR1 and CDR2 from the germline V gene are SGHTA and FQGNSA. CDR3 in amino acids: CASSGRDRGYSPLHF. CDR3 in DNA: TGTGCCAGCAGCGGGAGGGACAGGGGGTATTCACCCCTCCACTTT.

The chain couples TRBV4-2 to TRBJ1-5; D may be TRBD1 (5 bases). The CDR3 is 15 residues long. The ends were cut back, 0 bases at V and 1 base at J, with 7 bases in the middle. The germline V gene has CDR1 LGHNA and CDR2 YNFKEQ. This chain's CDR3 is CASSQDQGSNQPQHF. In nucleotides, the CDR3 is TGTGCCAGCAGCCAAGACCAGGGCAGCAATCAGCCCCAGCATTTT.

This chain joins TRBV27 and TRBJ1-4; D gene unclear. V dropped 3 bases and J dropped 3 bases, with 8 bases sitting between them. This CDR3 is 14 amino acids long. Germline assignment: CDR1 MNHEY and CDR2 SMNVEV (reference sequence). The CDR3, as DNA: TGTGCCAGCAGTTTGGGCAGGTCTAATGAAAAACTGTTTTTT. This gives the protein CASSLGRSNEKLFF.